This is a list of T cell receptor beta chains from one sample in a study of blood T cell repertoires in COVID-19. Sequenced by immunoSEQ multiplex PCR; TCRdb stores in-frame clones only, minus some. The sample has over 120,000 clones; 75% to 85% are singletons. Material: peripheral blood. The receptors here all came from an older man who had recovered from COVID-19. Each CDR3 is given with its conserved first and last residue. Each record gives: V gene, J gene, D gene, clone size, CDR3 DNA, CDR3 protein. The D gene is left open where the match is weak. Clone size is stated in some rows and not others, as once, few, many or a class when expanded.

v_gene: TRBV5-1; j_gene: TRBJ1-1; d_gene: TRBD1; abundance: few; CDR3nt: TGCGCCAGCCAAGGACAGGATAACACTGAAGCTTTCTTT; CDR3aa: CASQGQDNTEAFF
v_gene: TRBV19; j_gene: TRBJ1-6; d_gene: -; abundance: -; CDR3nt: TGTGCCAGTGGTGCGGATACTTATAATTCACCCCTCCACTTT; CDR3aa: CASGADTYNSPLHF
v_gene: TRBV7-2; j_gene: TRBJ2-1; d_gene: TRBD2; abundance: -; CDR3nt: TGTGCCAGCAGCCCCCTAGCGGGAGTTAATGAGCAGTTCTTC; CDR3aa: CASSPLAGVNEQFF
v_gene: TRBV5-1; j_gene: TRBJ1-2; d_gene: -; abundance: -; CDR3nt: TGCGCCAGCAGATCTGATGAAGAAATCGAGGGCTACACCTTC; CDR3aa: CASRSDEEIEGYTF
v_gene: TRBV6-1; j_gene: TRBJ2-6; d_gene: -; abundance: once; CDR3nt: TGTGCCAGCAGTGGACCCTTCGGAGGTTCTGGGGCCAACGTCCTGACTTTC; CDR3aa: CASSGPFGGSGANVLTF
v_gene: TRBV5-4; j_gene: TRBJ2-7; d_gene: -; abundance: -; CDR3nt: TGTGCCAGCAGCTTAGGAGGGACCAAGGAAGAGCAGTACTTC; CDR3aa: CASSLGGTKEEQYF
v_gene: TRBV7-9; j_gene: TRBJ1-2; d_gene: TRBD1; abundance: -; CDR3nt: TGTGCCAGCAGCACCGGGACAGGGGATGGCTACACCTTC; CDR3aa: CASSTGTGDGYTF
v_gene: TRBV7-6; j_gene: TRBJ2-2; d_gene: TRBD1; abundance: -; CDR3nt: TGTGCCAGCAGCTCCGCCCCGGGACAGGGTACCCCCGGGGAGCTGTTTTTT; CDR3aa: CASSSAPGQGTPGELFF
v_gene: TRBV6-2/TRBV6-3; j_gene: TRBJ2-7; d_gene: TRBD1; abundance: -; CDR3nt: TGTGCCAGCAGTCACCTCAGGGACAGGGTACCCGAGCAGTACTTC; CDR3aa: CASSHLRDRVPEQYF
v_gene: TRBV30; j_gene: TRBJ1-3; d_gene: -; abundance: -; CDR3nt: TGTGCCTGGGATCAGGGCTCTGGAAACACCATATATTTT; CDR3aa: CAWDQGSGNTIYF
v_gene: TRBV19; j_gene: TRBJ2-3; d_gene: TRBD2; abundance: -; CDR3nt: TGTGCCAGTAGTATCGCTAGCGGGATTACAGATACGCAGTATTTT; CDR3aa: CASSIASGITDTQYF
v_gene: TRBV11-2; j_gene: TRBJ2-7; d_gene: TRBD2; abundance: -; CDR3nt: TGTGCCAGCAGCTTAGCCTCTAGCGGGAGCTACGAGCAGTACTTC; CDR3aa: CASSLASSGSYEQYF
v_gene: TRBV6-5; j_gene: TRBJ2-7; d_gene: TRBD1; abundance: -; CDR3nt: TGTGCCAGCAGGAACAGGGGTTACGAGCAGTACTTC; CDR3aa: CASRNRGYEQYF
v_gene: TRBV4-1; j_gene: TRBJ2-2; d_gene: TRBD2; abundance: -; CDR3nt: TGCGCCAGCAGCCGGCCTAGCGGGAGCTCCGGGGAGCTGTTTTTT; CDR3aa: CASSRPSGSSGELFF
v_gene: TRBV6-5; j_gene: TRBJ2-7; d_gene: -; abundance: -; CDR3nt: TGTGCCAGCAGGATCAGGGCAGACTCCTACGAGCAGTACTTC; CDR3aa: CASRIRADSYEQYF
v_gene: TRBV27; j_gene: TRBJ1-1; d_gene: TRBD1; abundance: -; CDR3nt: TGTGCCAGTATCCAGGGGGCCGAAGCTTTCTTT; CDR3aa: CASIQGAEAFF
v_gene: TRBV7-2; j_gene: TRBJ2-1; d_gene: -; abundance: -; CDR3nt: TGTGCCAGCAGCCCACGGAGTTCGGGGGGCGGTGAGCAGTTCTTC; CDR3aa: CASSPRSSGGGEQFF
v_gene: TRBV6-2/TRBV6-3; j_gene: TRBJ1-5; d_gene: -; abundance: -; CDR3nt: TGTGCCAGCAGTTACTCGAGTCAGCCCCAGCATTTT; CDR3aa: CASSYSSQPQHF
v_gene: TRBV5-1; j_gene: TRBJ2-3; d_gene: TRBD2; abundance: -; CDR3nt: TGCGCCAGCAGCTTGCCGACTAGCGGGACCCGCCCAGATACGCAGTATTTT; CDR3aa: CASSLPTSGTRPDTQYF
v_gene: TRBV28; j_gene: TRBJ1-2; d_gene: -; abundance: -; CDR3nt: TGTGCCAGCAGTGTACAGGGTAATGACTATGGCTACACCTTC; CDR3aa: CASSVQGNDYGYTF
v_gene: TRBV7-9; j_gene: TRBJ2-1; d_gene: TRBD1; abundance: -; CDR3nt: TGTGCCAGCAGTTTCCATACGGGACAGCTTTACAATGAGCAGTTCTTC; CDR3aa: CASSFHTGQLYNEQFF
v_gene: TRBV5-1; j_gene: TRBJ1-1; d_gene: -; abundance: -; CDR3nt: TGCGCCAGCAGCCCGGGGGTTTGGAACACTGAAGCTTTCTTT; CDR3aa: CASSPGVWNTEAFF
v_gene: TRBV10-1; j_gene: TRBJ2-3; d_gene: TRBD2; abundance: once; CDR3nt: TGCGCCAGCAGGGCCGGGACTAGCGGGAGAGATACGCAGTATTTT; CDR3aa: CASRAGTSGRDTQYF
v_gene: TRBV9; j_gene: TRBJ2-6; d_gene: TRBD2; abundance: -; CDR3nt: TGTGCCAGCAGTGTCGGACTAGCGGGGCGCTCTGGGGCCAACGTCCTGACTTTC; CDR3aa: CASSVGLAGRSGANVLTF
v_gene: TRBV7-9; j_gene: TRBJ2-2; d_gene: -; abundance: -; CDR3nt: TGTGCCAGCAGCCCGAGGTGGGCCGGGGAGCTGTTTTTT; CDR3aa: CASSPRWAGELFF
v_gene: TRBV30; j_gene: TRBJ1-1; d_gene: -; abundance: -; CDR3nt: TGTGCCTGGAGTTGGGCTGGGACTGAAGCTTTCTTT; CDR3aa: CAWSWAGTEAFF
v_gene: TRBV11-3; j_gene: TRBJ2-7; d_gene: -; abundance: few; CDR3nt: TGTGCCAGCAGCGGACGGGACATTCGTCCCATCTACGAGCAGTACTTC; CDR3aa: CASSGRDIRPIYEQYF
v_gene: TRBV10-3; j_gene: TRBJ2-7; d_gene: TRBD2; abundance: -; CDR3nt: TGTGCCATCAGACTAGCGGGGGCCTCCTACGAGCAGTACTTC; CDR3aa: CAIRLAGASYEQYF
v_gene: TRBV7-8; j_gene: TRBJ2-4; d_gene: TRBD2; abundance: few; CDR3nt: TGTGCCAGCAGCTCCGCAAACGGGGCGGGAGCGGGCAAAAACATTCAGTACTTC; CDR3aa: CASSSANGAGAGKNIQYF
v_gene: TRBV15; j_gene: TRBJ2-1; d_gene: TRBD2; abundance: -; CDR3nt: TGTGCCACCAGCAGAGAAGCGGGAGGGCCCAATGAGCAGTTCTTC; CDR3aa: CATSREAGGPNEQFF
v_gene: TRBV5-6; j_gene: TRBJ2-5; d_gene: TRBD1; abundance: few; CDR3nt: TGTGCCAGCAGCAGGGACAGGGGGCTCGGAGAGACCCAGTACTTC; CDR3aa: CASSRDRGLGETQYF
v_gene: TRBV2; j_gene: TRBJ1-1; d_gene: TRBD1; abundance: -; CDR3nt: TGTGCCAGCAGGTTACAGCAGGGGGTGTACACTGAAGCTTTCTTT; CDR3aa: CASRLQQGVYTEAFF
v_gene: TRBV7-8; j_gene: TRBJ2-2; d_gene: -; abundance: -; CDR3nt: TGTGCCAGCAGCTCTCCCCGAGGGAACACCGGGGAGCTGTTTTTT; CDR3aa: CASSSPRGNTGELFF